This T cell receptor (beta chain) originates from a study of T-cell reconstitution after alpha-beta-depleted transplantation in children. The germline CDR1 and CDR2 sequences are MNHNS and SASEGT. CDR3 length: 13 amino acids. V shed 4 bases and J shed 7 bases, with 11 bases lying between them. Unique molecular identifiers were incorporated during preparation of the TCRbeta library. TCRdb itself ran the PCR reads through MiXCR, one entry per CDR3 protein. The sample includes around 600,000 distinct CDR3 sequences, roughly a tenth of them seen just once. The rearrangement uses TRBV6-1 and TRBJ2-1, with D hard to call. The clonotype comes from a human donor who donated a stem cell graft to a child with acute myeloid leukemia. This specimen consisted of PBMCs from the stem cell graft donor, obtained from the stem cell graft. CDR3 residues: CASSGSGNNEQFF. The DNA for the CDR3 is TGTGCCAGCAGTGGTAGTGGGAATAATGAGCAGTTCTTC.